The rows below give T cell receptor beta chains drawn from one sample of a study of T-cell reconstitution after alpha-beta-depleted transplantation in children. TCRdb re-called the PCR reads through MiXCR, storing one row per CDR3 protein. The sample records hundreds of thousands of distinct CDR3 sequences, around 15% being singletons. Material: PBMCs, mostly from graft donor cells, obtained 360 days after TCRalphabeta/CD19-depleted stem cell transplant. The receptors originated from a male patient between 2 and 9 years old who had a stem cell transplant for acute lymphoblastic leukemia, so the T cells may come from the graft donor. CDR3s include the opening cysteine and the closing phenylalanine or tryptophan. A clone size is listed for some rows: how often the clone was seen (once, few, many), or a class if it is expanded.

v_call: TRBV28
clone_size: many
j_call: TRBJ1-5
cdr3_aa: CASSPWGGDQPQHF

v_call: TRBV20-1
clone_size: few
j_call: TRBJ2-1
cdr3_aa: CSARGRVSSGGYNEQFF

v_call: TRBV20-1
clone_size: .
j_call: TRBJ2-1
cdr3_aa: CSARDPLRLNNEQFF

v_call: TRBV20-1
clone_size: few
j_call: TRBJ2-1
cdr3_aa: CSAADPAGGPHEQFF

v_call: TRBV5-1
clone_size: few
j_call: TRBJ1-4
cdr3_aa: CASSLDHFSHEKLFF

v_call: TRBV7-9
clone_size: .
j_call: TRBJ2-7
cdr3_aa: CASSSKGGQGDPYYEQYF

v_call: TRBV6-5
clone_size: many
j_call: TRBJ2-3
cdr3_aa: CASRRLGPTDTQYF

v_call: TRBV5-1
clone_size: few
j_call: TRBJ1-5
cdr3_aa: CASSLGDSYNQPQHF

v_call: TRBV19
clone_size: many
j_call: TRBJ2-1
cdr3_aa: CASNQAGGPNEQFF

v_call: TRBV2
clone_size: .
j_call: TRBJ1-5
cdr3_aa: CASSETGIQPQHF

v_call: TRBV3-1
clone_size: .
j_call: TRBJ2-2
cdr3_aa: CASSQVATSLGELFF

v_call: TRBV12-3/TRBV12-4
clone_size: few
j_call: TRBJ2-1
cdr3_aa: CASSTGGGSYNEQFF

v_call: TRBV29-1
clone_size: many
j_call: TRBJ2-1
cdr3_aa: CSVESGTSGWNEQFF

v_call: TRBV20-1
clone_size: many
j_call: TRBJ2-2
cdr3_aa: CSARAPGQRSGELFF

v_call: TRBV6-5
clone_size: many
j_call: TRBJ1-3
cdr3_aa: CASSYSSYSGNTIYF

v_call: TRBV29-1
clone_size: .
j_call: TRBJ1-1
cdr3_aa: CSASDRVAFF

v_call: TRBV4-3
clone_size: many
j_call: TRBJ2-1
cdr3_aa: CASSPALADYYNEQFF

v_call: TRBV29-1
clone_size: few
j_call: TRBJ2-7
cdr3_aa: CSVEGDSLYEQYF

v_call: TRBV11-2
clone_size: few
j_call: TRBJ2-1
cdr3_aa: CASSLEGLQRNEQFF

v_call: TRBV29-1
clone_size: few
j_call: TRBJ2-5
cdr3_aa: CSVEVWGGQPAFQETQYF

v_call: TRBV5-1
clone_size: few
j_call: TRBJ2-1
cdr3_aa: CASSLAQDGAIDEQFF

v_call: TRBV7-6
clone_size: .
j_call: TRBJ2-1
cdr3_aa: CASSATSGLYNEQFF

v_call: TRBV7-9
clone_size: many
j_call: TRBJ2-3
cdr3_aa: CASDTGTASGTQYF

v_call: TRBV6-1
clone_size: many
j_call: TRBJ2-7
cdr3_aa: CASSPRDFTYEQYF

v_call: TRBV27
clone_size: .
j_call: TRBJ2-2
cdr3_aa: CASQTGLDLAGELFF

v_call: TRBV7-8
clone_size: many
j_call: TRBJ2-5
cdr3_aa: CASSLGLETQYF

v_call: TRBV7-9
clone_size: .
j_call: TRBJ2-7
cdr3_aa: CASSFPTYDLPTYEQYF

v_call: TRBV3-1
clone_size: .
j_call: TRBJ2-2
cdr3_aa: CASSQFGLLAGYPHAGELFF

v_call: TRBV4-1
clone_size: .
j_call: TRBJ2-7
cdr3_aa: CASSLRLRDRVNLCEQYF

v_call: TRBV7-9
clone_size: few
j_call: TRBJ2-5
cdr3_aa: CASSLSIGKETQYF